This is a list of T cell receptor beta chains from one sample in a study of blood T cell repertoires in COVID-19. Clones were read by immunoSEQ multiplex PCR, and TCRdb kept only the in-frame ones, dropping some. Among 40,000 to 45,000 clones listed, more than 75% were seen once. Specimen: peripheral blood. The receptor set was obtained from an older man with acute or convalescent COVID-19. Both conserved end residues are part of each CDR3.

j_call: TRBJ1-2; v_call: TRBV3-1/TRBV3-2; cdr3_aa: CASSPIGQGIYGYTF
j_call: TRBJ1-1; v_call: TRBV13; cdr3_aa: CASSLGELNTEAFF
j_call: TRBJ2-7; v_call: TRBV19; cdr3_aa: CASSIVGTSGPSSYEQYF
j_call: TRBJ1-2; v_call: TRBV6-2/TRBV6-3; cdr3_aa: CASSYRTRDGYTF
j_call: TRBJ1-2; v_call: TRBV30; cdr3_aa: CAWAIQGFIGYTF
j_call: TRBJ2-7; v_call: TRBV9; cdr3_aa: CASIRYEQYF
j_call: TRBJ2-3; v_call: TRBV6-1; cdr3_aa: CASSETGDTQYF
j_call: TRBJ2-7; v_call: TRBV7-2; cdr3_aa: CASSLDGSWAYEQYF
j_call: TRBJ2-7; v_call: TRBV9; cdr3_aa: CASSVGTNSYEQYF
j_call: TRBJ1-6; v_call: TRBV6-6; cdr3_aa: CASGFGDGNSPLHF
j_call: TRBJ2-2; v_call: TRBV18; cdr3_aa: CASTSSGETGELFF
j_call: TRBJ2-7; v_call: TRBV3-1/TRBV3-2; cdr3_aa: CASSRGLAGGNSYEQYF
j_call: TRBJ2-3; v_call: TRBV5-1; cdr3_aa: CASRSGDPTDTQYF
j_call: TRBJ2-5; v_call: TRBV6-6; cdr3_aa: CASSRAQGGLETQYF
j_call: TRBJ2-1; v_call: TRBV28; cdr3_aa: CASSTRTSGRNEQFF
j_call: TRBJ2-7; v_call: TRBV5-6; cdr3_aa: CASSDTGSHEQYF
j_call: TRBJ1-1; v_call: TRBV6-5; cdr3_aa: CASSWDRGTEAFF
j_call: TRBJ2-5; v_call: TRBV5-1; cdr3_aa: CASSLAGQQETQYF
j_call: TRBJ2-1; v_call: TRBV5-8; cdr3_aa: CASSLGPYSYNEQFF
j_call: TRBJ2-1; v_call: TRBV5-1; cdr3_aa: CASSSLGTSGGYNEQFF
j_call: TRBJ1-1; v_call: TRBV19; cdr3_aa: CASIMDRGHTEAFF
j_call: TRBJ1-5; v_call: TRBV7-9; cdr3_aa: CASSPTGLEPQHF
j_call: TRBJ1-5; v_call: TRBV21-1; cdr3_aa: CASSRDRVGSNQPQHF
j_call: TRBJ2-5; v_call: TRBV6-6; cdr3_aa: CASSYSMGGGETQYF